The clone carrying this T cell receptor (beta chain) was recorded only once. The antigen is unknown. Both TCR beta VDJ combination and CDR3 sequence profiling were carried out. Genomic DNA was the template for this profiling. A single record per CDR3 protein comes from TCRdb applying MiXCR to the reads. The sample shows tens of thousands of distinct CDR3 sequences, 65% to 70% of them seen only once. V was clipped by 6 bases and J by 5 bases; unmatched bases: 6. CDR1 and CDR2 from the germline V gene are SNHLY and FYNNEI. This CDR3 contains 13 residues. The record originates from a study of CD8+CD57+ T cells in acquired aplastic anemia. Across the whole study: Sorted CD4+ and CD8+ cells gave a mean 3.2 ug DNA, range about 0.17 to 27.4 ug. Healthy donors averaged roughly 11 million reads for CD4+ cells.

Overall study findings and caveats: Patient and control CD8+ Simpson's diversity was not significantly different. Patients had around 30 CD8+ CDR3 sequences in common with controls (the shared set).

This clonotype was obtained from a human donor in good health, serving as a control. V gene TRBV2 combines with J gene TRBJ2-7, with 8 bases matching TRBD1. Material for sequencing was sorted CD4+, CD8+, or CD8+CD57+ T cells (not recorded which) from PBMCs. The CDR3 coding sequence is TGTGCCAGCAGCCGACAGGGGCAAAACGAGCAGTACTTC. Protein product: CASSRQGQNEQYF.